This entry describes one TCR beta chain. No antigen is known for it. Libraries were prepared by immunoSEQ multiplex PCR; TCRdb keeps only in-frame clonotypes and omits some of them. The sample records about 8,000 clones, 70% to 90% being singletons. The V end lost 6 bases, the J end lost 6 bases, and 15 bases lay between the germline ends. This CDR3 comprises 13 residues. Germline CDR1 SGHDN, CDR2 FVKESK. The sample originates from a study of T cells in localized non-small cell lung cancer. Study-level results: Of the top 100 tumor clones, median around 55 were in adjacent lung, 25 to 35 among its top 100. There was higher T cell clonality in uninvolved adjacent lung than in tumor, and it was highest there.

The starting material was peripheral blood, obtained before any cancer treatment. The chain carries TRBV14 and TRBJ2-7, with a tentative D call TRBD2 (6 bases). This TCR came from a male donor at least 60 years old with stage III lung adenocarcinoma. Here the CDR3 DNA reads TGTGCCAGCAGATTGACTAGTCTAGGCGAGCAGTACTTC. Its protein is CASRLTSLGEQYF. The variable domain in full, with the rest retrieved from reference TRBV14 and TRBJ2-7, is EAGVTQFPSHSVIEKGQTVTLRCDPISGHDNLYWYRRVMGKEIKFLLHFVKESKQDESGMPNNRFLAERTGGTYSTLKVQPAELEDSGVYFCASRLTSLGEQYFGPGTRLTVT.